This T cell receptor (delta chain) appears in the sequencing data of a study of Vδ1+ human thymocytes (dated by TCRdb to 2016 to 2019). Background on the whole study: The study characterised mRNA-level TRG and TRD CDR3 repertoires of highly purified Vdelta1+ thymocytes from young children as a data resource. The multiplex-based CDR3 amplicon strategy had previously been validated against 5'RACE-based CDR3 amplicon generation methods.

Including cysteine and phenylalanine, the CDR3 has 22 amino acids. The only DNA kept is the CDR3, 66 bases in frame from the first base. Unmatched junction bases come to 23, with V trimmed by 0 bases and J by 3 bases. In the germline V gene, CDR1 corresponds to TSWWSYY and CDR2 to QGS. The study at large found these results: Despite high sort purity, approximately 19% of thymic TRD sequences were Vdelta2 (and few Vdelta3), unlike peripheral blood Vdelta1+ controls. Donors did not cluster by age or sex, so the analyses were not stratified by age or sex. Many TRG clonotypes were shared between donors (up to 6.9x10^3), whereas TRD repertoires were essentially private (max about 120 shared). In contrast to oligoclonal peripheral blood repertoires, thymic TRG and TRD repertoires appeared to be highly polyclonal with Gaussian CDR3 length distributions. The use of highly purified populations and single-cell validation was advised by the authors, since misinterpretation of bulk repertoire data could be caused by unexpected Vdelta2 sequences.

RNA was isolated using the RNeasy mini kit, and reverse transcription was performed with Superscript III. CDR3 amplicons were generated by multiplex PCR with pooled V-gene forward primers and a constant-region reverse primer carrying Illumina adaptor overhangs. After gel purification, the amplicons were indexed with Nextera index primers over approximately 8 extra PCR cycles and then purified using AMPure XP beads. Sequencing of libraries was performed on an Illumina MiSeq using paired-end 250 bp reads, dual indexing and a roughly 20% PhiX spike-in. From the authors' description of their analysis: FastQC was used to check read quality, and ea-utils fastq-join was used to merge TRG read pairs. Annotation of sequences was performed with IMGT/HighV-QUEST, only productive sequences with unambiguous V-gene assignment were retained, and clonotypes were defined by identical CDR3 sequence. For downstream analysis, the tools were VDJtools 1.1.1, tcR 2.2.3, Treemap and vegan Shannon diversity in R 3.4.4. TCRdb reprocessed the public data with the CATT caller; entries with the same nucleotide sequence were combined afterwards. The V and J calls, along with clone size, are taken from TCRdb and not from the paper's own processing. Within this sample are 24,000 or so delta-chain clones, with about 29% of them counted one time only. The ten largest clones take up more than 1.5% of the sample.

Thymic samples were depleted of alphabeta T cells, then CD3+ TCRVdelta1+ TCRVdelta2- thymocytes were FACS-sorted. The purity of the sorted Vdelta1+ thymocytes fell between roughly 98% and 99.6%. The thymic specimens were obtained from seven or eight paediatric patients who were undergoing corrective cardiac surgery and ranged in age from roughly 5 days to 15 months. After the thymic tissue was dispersed, mononuclear cells were isolated using a Histopaque-1077 density gradient. For staining, the antibodies used were anti-TCRVdelta1 clone TS8.2, anti-TCRVdelta2 clone B6, anti-CD3 clone HIT3a and anti-TCRalphabeta clone IP26. With regard to this clone: This clone's antigen is unknown. No qualities accompany the bases; no much larger clone lies one base away.

The TCR was taken from a boy younger than two who had congenital heart surgery. The sequencing sample was made of Vdelta1+ gamma-delta thymocytes from the thymus. This specimen's cell subset or site label, per the study, means: FACS-sorted CD3+ TCRalphabeta- TCRVdelta1+ TCRVdelta2- thymocytes. The chain was built from TRDV1 and TRDJ1; 9 bases in the middle match TRDD3. For the CDR3, the sequence is CALGELPTFLPTGGRRADKLIF. The sequenced DNA: TGTGCTCTTGGGGAACTACCGACTTTCCTACCGACTGGGGGACGACGGGCCGATAAACTCATCTTT.